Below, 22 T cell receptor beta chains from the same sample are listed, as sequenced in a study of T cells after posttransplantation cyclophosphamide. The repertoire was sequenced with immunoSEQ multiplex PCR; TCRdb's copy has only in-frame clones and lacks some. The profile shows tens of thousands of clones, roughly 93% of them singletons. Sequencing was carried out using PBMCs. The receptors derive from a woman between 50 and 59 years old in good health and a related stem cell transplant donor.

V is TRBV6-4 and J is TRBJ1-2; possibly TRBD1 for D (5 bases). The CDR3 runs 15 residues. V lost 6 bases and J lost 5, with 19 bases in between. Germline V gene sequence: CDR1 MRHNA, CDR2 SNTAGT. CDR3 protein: CASSPGGFRGYGYTF. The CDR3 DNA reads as TGTGCCAGCAGCCCGGGGGGATTTCGGGGGTATGGCTACACCTTC.

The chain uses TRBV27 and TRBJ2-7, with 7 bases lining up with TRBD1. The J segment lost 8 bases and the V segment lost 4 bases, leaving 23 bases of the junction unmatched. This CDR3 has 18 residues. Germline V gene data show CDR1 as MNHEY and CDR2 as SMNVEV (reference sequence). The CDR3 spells CASSSLPSRDRDLRKQYF. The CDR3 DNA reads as TGTGCCAGCAGTTCACTCCCATCCCGGGACAGAGACCTACGAAAGCAGTACTTC.

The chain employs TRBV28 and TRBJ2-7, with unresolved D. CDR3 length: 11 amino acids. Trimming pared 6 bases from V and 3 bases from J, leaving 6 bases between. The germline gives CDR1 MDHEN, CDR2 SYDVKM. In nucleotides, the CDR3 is TGTGCCAGCAGGCGGAGCTACGAGCAGTACTTC. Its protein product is CASRRSYEQYF. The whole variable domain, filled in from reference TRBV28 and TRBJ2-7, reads DVKVTQSSRYLVKRTGEKVFLECVQDMDHENMFWYRQDPGLGLRLIYFSYDVKMKEKGDIPEGYSVSREKKERFSLILESASTNQTSMYLCASRRSYEQYFGPGTRLTVT.

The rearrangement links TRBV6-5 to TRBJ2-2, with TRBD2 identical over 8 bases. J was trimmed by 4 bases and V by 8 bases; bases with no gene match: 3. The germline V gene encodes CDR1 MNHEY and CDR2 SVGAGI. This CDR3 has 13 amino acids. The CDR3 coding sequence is TGTGCCAGCCGCGGGGGGCCCACCGGGGAGCTGTTTTTT. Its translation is CASRGGPTGELFF.

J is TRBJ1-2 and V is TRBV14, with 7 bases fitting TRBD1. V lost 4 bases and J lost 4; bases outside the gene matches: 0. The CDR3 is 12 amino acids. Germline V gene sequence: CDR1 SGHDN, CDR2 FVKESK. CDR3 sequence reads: CASSRDSYGYTF. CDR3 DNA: TGTGCCAGCAGCCGGGACAGCTATGGCTACACCTTC.

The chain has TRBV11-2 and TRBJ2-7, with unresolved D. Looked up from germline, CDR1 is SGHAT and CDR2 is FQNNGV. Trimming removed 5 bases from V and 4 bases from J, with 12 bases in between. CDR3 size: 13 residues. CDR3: CASSTPARYEQYF. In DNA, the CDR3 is TGTGCCAGCAGCACCCCGGCCAGGTACGAGCAGTACTTC.

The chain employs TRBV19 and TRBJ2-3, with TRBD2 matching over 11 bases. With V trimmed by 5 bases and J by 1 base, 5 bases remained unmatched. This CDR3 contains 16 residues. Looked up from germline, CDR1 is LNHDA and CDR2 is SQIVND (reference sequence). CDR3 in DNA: TGTGCCAGTAGTCTACTAGCGGGAGAGGGCACAGATACGCAGTATTTT. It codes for CASSLLAGEGTDTQYF.

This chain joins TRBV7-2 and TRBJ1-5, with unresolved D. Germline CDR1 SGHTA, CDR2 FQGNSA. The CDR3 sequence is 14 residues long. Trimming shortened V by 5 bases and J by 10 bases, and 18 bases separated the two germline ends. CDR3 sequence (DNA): TGTGCCAGCAGCCCCCTGGTTGTGGCCAAACCCCAGCATTTT. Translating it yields CASSPLVVAKPQHF.

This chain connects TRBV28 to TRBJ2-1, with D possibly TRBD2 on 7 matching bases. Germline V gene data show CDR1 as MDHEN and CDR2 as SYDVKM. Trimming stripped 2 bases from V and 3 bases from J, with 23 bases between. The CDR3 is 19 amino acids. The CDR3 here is CASSLRGGSGRRGYNEQFF. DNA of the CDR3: TGTGCCAGCAGTTTAAGGGGGGGTAGTGGGAGAAGGGGCTACAATGAGCAGTTCTTC.

The CDR3 DNA reads as TGTGCCAGCAGTTACGGGATGGGGACAGTTTCCTACGAGCAGTACTTC. This codes for CASSYGMGTVSYEQYF. V gene TRBV6-5 combines with J gene TRBJ2-7; 7 nucleotides agree with TRBD1. Germline CDR1 reads MNHEY; CDR2 reads SVGAGI. The CDR3 is 16 residues long. Germline trimming cut 2 bases from V and 1 base from J; bases unmatched to any gene: 8.

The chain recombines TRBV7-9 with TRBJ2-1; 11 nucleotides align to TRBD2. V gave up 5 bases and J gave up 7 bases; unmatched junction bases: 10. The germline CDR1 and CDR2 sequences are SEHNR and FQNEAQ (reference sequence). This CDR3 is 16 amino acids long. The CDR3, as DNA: TGTGCCAGCAGCCCCATACTAGCGGGAGTCGTGAATGAGCAGTTCTTC. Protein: CASSPILAGVVNEQFF.

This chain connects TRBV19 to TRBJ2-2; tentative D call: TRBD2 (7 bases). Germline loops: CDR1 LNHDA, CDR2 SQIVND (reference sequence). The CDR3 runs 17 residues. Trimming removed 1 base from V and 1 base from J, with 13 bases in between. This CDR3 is CASSIARGGENTGELFF. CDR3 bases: TGTGCCAGTAGTATAGCCCGAGGGGGGGAGAACACCGGGGAGCTGTTTTTT.

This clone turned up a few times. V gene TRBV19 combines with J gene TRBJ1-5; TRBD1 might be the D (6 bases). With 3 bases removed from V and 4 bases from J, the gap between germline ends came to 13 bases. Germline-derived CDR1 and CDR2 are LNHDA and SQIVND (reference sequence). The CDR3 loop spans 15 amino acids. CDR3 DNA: TGTGCCAGTAGTATTTTCGGTCAGGGGAATCAGCCCCAGCATTTT. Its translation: CASSIFGQGNQPQHF.

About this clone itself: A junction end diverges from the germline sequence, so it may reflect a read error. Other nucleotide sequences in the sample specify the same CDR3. CDR3 nucleotides: TGTGCCAGCAGTGACTCCCATGGAGGAAATTCCCCCCTCCACTTT. It codes for CASSDSHGGNSPLHF. This rearrangement joins TRBV6-4 to TRBJ1-6, with D uncertain. The CDR3 spans 15 residues. Germline V gene lookup returns CDR1 MRHNA and CDR2 SNTAGT.

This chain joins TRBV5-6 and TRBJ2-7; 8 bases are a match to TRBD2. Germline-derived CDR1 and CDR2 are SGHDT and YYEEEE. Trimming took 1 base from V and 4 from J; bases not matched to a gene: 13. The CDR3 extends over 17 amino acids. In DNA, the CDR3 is TGTGCCAGCAGCTTGAACGGGGGGGGCGCGACGGGATACGAGCAGTACTTC. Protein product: CASSLNGGGATGYEQYF.

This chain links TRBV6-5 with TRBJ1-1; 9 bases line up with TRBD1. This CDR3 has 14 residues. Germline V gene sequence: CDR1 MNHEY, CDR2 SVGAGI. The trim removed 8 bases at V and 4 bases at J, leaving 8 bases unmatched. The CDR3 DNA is TGTGCCAGCGGACGGGGACAGGGCGGCACTGAAGCTTTCTTT. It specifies CASGRGQGGTEAFF.

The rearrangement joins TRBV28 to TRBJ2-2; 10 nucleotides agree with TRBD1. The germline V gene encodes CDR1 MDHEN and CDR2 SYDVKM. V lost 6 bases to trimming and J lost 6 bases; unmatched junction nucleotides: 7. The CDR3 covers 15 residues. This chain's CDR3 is CASSTPGQGPGELFF. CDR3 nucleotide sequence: TGTGCCAGCAGCACACCGGGACAGGGGCCCGGGGAGCTGTTTTTT.

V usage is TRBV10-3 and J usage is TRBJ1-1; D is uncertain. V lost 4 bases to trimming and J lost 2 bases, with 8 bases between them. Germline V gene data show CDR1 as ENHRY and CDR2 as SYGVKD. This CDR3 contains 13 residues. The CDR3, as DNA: TGTGCCATCAGTGGACTCGACAACACTGAAGCTTTCTTT. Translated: CAISGLDNTEAFF.

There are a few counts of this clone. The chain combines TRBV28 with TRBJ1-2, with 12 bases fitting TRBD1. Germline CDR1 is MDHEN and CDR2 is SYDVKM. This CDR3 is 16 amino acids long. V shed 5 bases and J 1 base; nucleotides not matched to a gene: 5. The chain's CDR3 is CASSPGTGGLNYGYTF. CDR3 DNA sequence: TGTGCCAGCAGTCCAGGGACAGGGGGCCTTAACTATGGCTACACCTTC.

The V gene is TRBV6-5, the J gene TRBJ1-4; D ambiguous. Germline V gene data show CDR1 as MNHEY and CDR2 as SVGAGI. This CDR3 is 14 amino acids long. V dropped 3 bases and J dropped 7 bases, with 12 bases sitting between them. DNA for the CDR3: TGTGCCAGCAGTTATTCCGATGGAGGTGAAAAACTGTTTTTT. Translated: CASSYSDGGEKLFF.

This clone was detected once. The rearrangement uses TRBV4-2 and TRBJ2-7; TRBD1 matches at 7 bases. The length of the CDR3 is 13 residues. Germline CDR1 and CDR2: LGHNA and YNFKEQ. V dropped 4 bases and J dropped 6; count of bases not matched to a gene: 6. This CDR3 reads CASSPGTDPEQYF. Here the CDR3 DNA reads TGTGCCAGCAGCCCCGGGACAGACCCCGAGCAGTACTTC.

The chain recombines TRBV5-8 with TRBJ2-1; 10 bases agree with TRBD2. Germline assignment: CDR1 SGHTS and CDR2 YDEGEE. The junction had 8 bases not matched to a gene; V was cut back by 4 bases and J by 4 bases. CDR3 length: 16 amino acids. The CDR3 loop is CASSPAGTSVYNEQFF. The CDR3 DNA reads TGTGCCAGCAGCCCAGCCGGGACTAGCGTATACAATGAGCAGTTCTTC.